This T cell receptor (beta chain) was found in a study of shared clonotypes between healthy human individuals. This CDR3 region has 14 residues. Germline V gene sequence: CDR1 KGHSH, CDR2 LQKENI. The V end was cut by 6 bases, the J end by 5 bases, with 15 bases between. Deep was the level at which the assay was run. Clones were read by immunoSEQ multiplex PCR, and TCRdb kept only the in-frame ones, dropping some. The sample holds roughly 700,000 clones, 74% seen once. This receptor was obtained from a woman under 40 in good health. The sample consisted of memory CD4+ T cells sorted from blood. As for subset: CD45RA-negative fraction. The gene calls are TRBV18 and TRBJ2-3; D might be TRBD2 (6 bases). The CDR3 region has the DNA TGTGCCAGCTCCACAGGTTGGAGGGGAGATACGCAGTATTTT. Its protein product is CASSTGWRGDTQYF.